This T cell receptor (beta chain) is from a study of T cells in Graves' hyperthyroidism and ophthalmopathy. Points from the study as a whole: Ophthalmopathy got predicted by the model a median about six months before its onset. Peripheral blood also featured most of the thyroid clonotypes expanded above 0.001.

Amplified regions were TCR beta CDR3 sequences from RNA transcripts. A first-round RT-PCR of the TCR CDR3 used the HTBI primer set. TCRdb passed the multiplex PCR reads through MiXCR, listing each CDR3 protein once. Among 300,000 to 450,000 distinct CDR3 sequences, approximately 13% were seen once, and the ten largest hold less than 10%. Germline assignment: CDR1 SEHNR and CDR2 FQNEAQ (reference sequence). The CDR3 totals 15 residues. This clonotype has at least ten counts. Its antigen is undetermined. A junction boundary mismatches the germline segment, possibly from a read error. Hyperthyroidism was newly diagnosed in patients aged 18 to 65 (duration under 2 months). Diagnosis relied on clinical symptoms, serum thyroxine and TRAb, thyroid ultrasound and orbital computed tomography.

The chain is built from TRBV7-9 and TRBJ2-3; 13 positions agree with TRBD2. Sequenced sample: blood. The TCR comes from a woman aged 18-29 years with Graves' hyperthyroidism. CDR3: CASSLGLAGADTQYF. The CDR3 bases are TGTGCCAGCAGTTTAGGACTAGCGGGAGCAGATACGCAGTATTTT.